The sequence of this T cell receptor (beta chain) was determined in a study of blood T cell repertoires in COVID-19. From germline, CDR1 is MDHEN and CDR2 SYDVKM. Trimming removed 6 bases at V and 0 bases at J, with 15 bases between. The CDR3 is 15 amino acids. The assay was immunoSEQ multiplex PCR, and TCRdb's table has in-frame clones only and misses some. The data hold nearly 50,000 clones, with 70% to 90% observed a single time. The chain combines TRBV28 with TRBJ2-7; TRBD1 might be the D (5 bases). The receptor comes from a human donor in a cohort sampled during active COVID-19. The sample consisted of peripheral blood. The CDR3 bases are TGTGCCAGCAGCGCCCCGACAGCAAACTCCTACGAGCAGTACTTC. Protein product: CASSAPTANSYEQYF.